This TCR beta chain was retrieved from a study of blood T cells in healthy people across ages. The study's findings and limits: With age, beta diversity per million T cells declined roughly linearly, significantly by 40 to 50. Donor CMV status was unknown, possibly confounding expanded clonotype changes.

The sample, around 9.9 milliliters of peripheral blood, was drawn from each donor. As for this clonotype: The antigen is undetermined.

This CDR3 is built from 14 residues. Trimming took 4 bases from V and 4 from J; bases not matched to a gene: 7. CDR1 SGHRS and CDR2 YFSETQ come from the germline V gene. A second PCR, run for about 7 to 11 cycles, used a sample-barcoded 5' primer plus a J-beta primer mix. A template-switch adaptor containing 12 random nucleotides labeled each cDNA molecule. TCRdb passed the 5' RACE reads through MiXCR, listing each CDR3 protein once. The sample has over 1,300,000 distinct CDR3 sequences, roughly 64% seen once. The chain links TRBV5-1 to TRBJ2-7, with 8 nucleotides matching TRBD1. Sequenced material: blood. The source is a man between 18 and 29 years old in good health. In nucleotides, the CDR3 is TGCGCCAGCAGCAACACAGGGGGTAGTTACGAGCAGTACTTC. Its protein is CASSNTGGSYEQYF.